What follows are 24 T cell receptor beta chains derived from one specimen sequenced in a study of blood T cell repertoires in COVID-19. The table came from immunoSEQ multiplex PCR; TCRdb's copy has only in-frame clones and leaves some out. The sample has 90,000 to 100,000 clones, around 88% seen once. The sequenced sample consisted of peripheral blood. All receptors come from a man older than 75 with acute or convalescent COVID-19.

This clone came up a few times. V gene TRBV6-5 combines with J gene TRBJ1-4, with D maybe TRBD1 (6 bases). CDR3 size: 15 residues. Trimming took 8 bases from V and 7 from J, leaving 20 bases between them. Per the germline V gene, CDR1 is MNHEY and CDR2 is SVGAGI. The chain's CDR3 is CASSSGRGQSEKLFF. The CDR3 region has the DNA TGTGCCAGCTCCTCCGGCAGGGGTCAGAGTGAAAAACTGTTTTTT.

In DNA, the CDR3 is TGTGCCAGCAGCTGGGGACTAGCGGATTTCACCGGGGAGCTGTTTTTT. Translated: CASSWGLADFTGELFF. The V gene is TRBV3-1 (or the pseudogene TRBV3-2), the J gene TRBJ2-2; 11 nucleotides line up with TRBD2. The germline CDR1 and CDR2 sequences are LGHDT and YNNKEL (reference sequence). CDR3 length: 16 amino acids. The trim removed 5 bases at V and 4 bases at J, leaving 6 bases unmatched.

The V call is TRBV2, the J call TRBJ2-2, with TRBD2 matching over 11 bases. This CDR3 comprises 16 residues. V lost 6 bases and J lost 7; bases outside the gene matches: 10. Germline V gene sequence: CDR1 SNHLY, CDR2 FYNNEI. DNA of the CDR3: TGTGCCAGCAGGAGAATAGCGGGAGGGGCCGGCGGGGAGCTGTTTTTT. This codes for CASRRIAGGAGGELFF.

This clone has more than one count but fewer than ten. This chain links TRBV28 with TRBJ2-1, with D possibly matching TRBD2 (5 bases). Trimming took off 7 bases at V and 0 bases at J, with 16 bases between the two ends. The length of the CDR3 is 16 residues. Germline CDR1 MDHEN, CDR2 SYDVKM. The CDR3: CASTLFGGSSYNEQFF. CDR3 nucleotide sequence: TGTGCCAGCACTTTGTTCGGCGGGTCCTCCTACAATGAGCAGTTCTTC.

The chain combines TRBV6-5 with TRBJ1-3; TRBD1 aligns across 9 bases. With V trimmed by 6 bases and J by 0 bases, 6 bases remained unmatched. The CDR3 is made up of 16 amino acids. CDR1 is MNHEY, CDR2 SVGAGI, per germline. Here the CDR3 DNA reads TGTGCCAGCAGGTACAGGGGGCAGAGCTCTGGAAACACCATATATTTT. Protein product: CASRYRGQSSGNTIYF.

The J gene is TRBJ2-1, the V gene TRBV5-6; D unresolved. Germline loops: CDR1 SGHDT, CDR2 YYEEEE. With 4 bases removed from V and 6 bases from J, the gap between germline ends came to 11 bases. The CDR3 loop spans 13 amino acids. The CDR3 sequence: CASSPGPSNEQFF. CDR3 in DNA: TGTGCCAGCAGCCCTGGCCCTTCCAATGAGCAGTTCTTC.

The chain is built from TRBV28 and TRBJ2-1; 9 nucleotides align to TRBD2. Germline CDR1 is MDHEN and CDR2 is SYDVKM. J was trimmed by 6 bases and V by 6 bases; bases with no gene match: 9. The CDR3 spans 15 residues. The CDR3 DNA follows: TGTGCCAGCAGGTTAGCGGGAGAATTGGGCAATGAGCAGTTCTTC. Amino acid sequence: CASRLAGELGNEQFF.

This rearrangement joins TRBV28 to TRBJ2-7, with D maybe TRBD1 (6 bases). Germline CDR1 MDHEN, CDR2 SYDVKM. Between the trimmed V and J ends, which lost 5 bases and 4 bases, there was a span of 15 bases. This CDR3 comprises 14 residues. The CDR3 reads CASSQPGTPYEQYF. In DNA, the CDR3 is TGTGCCAGCAGTCAACCCGGGACACCTTACGAGCAGTACTTC.

This rearrangement joins TRBV2 to TRBJ1-2; TRBD1 aligns across 7 bases. The ends lost 5 bases at V and 7 bases at J; junction bases unmatched: 4. The CDR3 extends over 12 amino acids. The germline CDR1 and CDR2 sequences are SNHLY and FYNNEI. The CDR3 protein is CASSSTGFGYTF. In DNA form, the CDR3 reads TGTGCCAGCAGTTCGACAGGGTTTGGCTACACCTTC. The variable domain in full, completed from reference TRBV2 and TRBJ1-2, reads EPEVTQTPSHQVTQMGQEVILRCVPISNHLYFYWYRQILGQKVEFLVSFYNNEISEKSEIFDDQFSVERPDGSNFTLKIRSTKLEDSAMYFCASSSTGFGYTFGSGTRLTVV.

The chain has TRBV4-2 and TRBJ2-1; D perhaps matches TRBD1 (6 bases). Per the germline V gene, CDR1 is LGHNA and CDR2 is YNFKEQ. The CDR3 consists of 16 residues. V lost 0 bases and J 6 bases, leaving 15 bases between the germline ends. The chain's CDR3 is CASSQDVGALGNEQFF. The CDR3 bases are TGTGCCAGCAGCCAAGATGTGGGGGCGCTGGGCAATGAGCAGTTCTTC.

A few counts support this clone. This chain uses TRBV5-1 with TRBJ2-1; TRBD2 matches at 7 bases. The junction had 7 bases not matched to a gene; V was cut back by 3 bases and J by 4 bases. Germline lookup yields CDR1 SGHRS and CDR2 YFSETQ. There are 15 residues in the CDR3. The CDR3 loop reads CASSSTSGGYNEQFF. CDR3 in DNA: TGCGCCAGCAGCTCTACTTCCGGGGGGTACAATGAGCAGTTCTTC.

The CDR3 loop reads CASSQGTGWSQYF. CDR3 nucleotide sequence: TGTGCCAGCAGCCAAGGGACAGGATGGTCCCAGTACTTC. The chain links TRBV14 to TRBJ2-5, with 7 bases aligning to TRBD1. CDR3 length: 13 amino acids. Unmatched junction bases numbered 5, after V lost 1 base and J lost 9 bases. Germline V gene lookup returns CDR1 SGHDN and CDR2 FVKESK.

This chain connects TRBV28 to TRBJ2-1, with D possibly matching TRBD2 (6 bases). The V gene lost 6 bases and the J gene lost 6 bases, with 18 bases spanning the gap. The length of the CDR3 is 15 residues. CDR1 and CDR2 from the germline V gene are MDHEN and SYDVKM. This chain's CDR3 is CASRVPAGIGNEQFF. DNA for the CDR3: TGTGCCAGCAGGGTCCCCGCGGGGATAGGCAATGAGCAGTTCTTC.

The chain recombines TRBV6-5 with TRBJ1-4; 9 positions match TRBD1. CDR1 is MNHEY, CDR2 SVGAGI, per germline. This CDR3 comprises 14 residues. The trim removed 6 bases at V and 6 bases at J, leaving 5 bases unmatched. In DNA form, the CDR3 reads TGTGCCAGCAGGCGGGACAGGGTGGATGAAAAACTGTTTTTT. Its protein is CASRRDRVDEKLFF.

This chain uses TRBV4-1 with TRBJ1-4; a possible D gene is TRBD1 (5 bases). This CDR3 comprises 15 residues. Trimming took 4 bases from V and 0 from J, leaving 9 bases between them. The germline V gene has CDR1 MGHRA and CDR2 YSYEKL. In nucleotides, the CDR3 is TGCGCCAGCAGCCCCACGGGGGCAACTAATGAAAAACTGTTTTTT. The encoded protein is CASSPTGATNEKLFF.

The V gene is TRBV5-1, the J gene TRBJ2-3; 10 positions match TRBD2. V was pared by 3 bases and J by 0 bases, with 4 bases of the junction left unmatched. Germline CDR1 is SGHRS and CDR2 is YFSETQ. The CDR3 covers 16 residues. The CDR3 reads CASSSLLAGSTDTQYF. The CDR3 DNA reads as TGCGCCAGCAGCTCGTTACTAGCGGGGAGCACAGATACGCAGTATTTT. Together with reference TRBV5-1 and TRBJ2-3, the CDR3 gives the full variable domain: KAGVTQTPRYLIKTRGQQVTLSCSPISGHRSVSWYQQTPGQGLQFLFEYFSETQRNKGNFPGRFSGRQFSNSRSEMNVSTLELGDSALYLCASSSLLAGSTDTQYFGPGTRLTVL.

This chain links TRBV5-6 with TRBJ1-2; D is ambiguous. The V gene's germline CDR1 is SGHDT and CDR2 YYEEEE. V was trimmed by 0 bases and J by 6 bases, leaving 18 bases between them. CDR3 size: 16 residues. CDR3 region: CASSLVGPSASDGYTF. CDR3 sequence (DNA): TGTGCCAGCAGCTTGGTGGGCCCGTCGGCTTCGGATGGCTACACCTTC.

This clone showed up just once. V gene TRBV5-4 combines with J gene TRBJ2-7; D ambiguous. CDR3 length: 14 amino acids. CDR1 is SGHNT, CDR2 YYREEE, per germline (reference sequence). Trimming removed 0 bases at V and 1 base at J, with 8 bases between. CDR3 bases: TGTGCCAGCAGCTTGGAAGCATCATCCTACGAGCAGTACTTC. Translating gives CASSLEASSYEQYF.

The chain couples TRBV5-1 to TRBJ2-5; the D is unclear. Deletions cut 0 bases from V and 5 bases from J, with 8 bases between. This CDR3 is built from 13 residues. Germline V gene sequence: CDR1 SGHRS, CDR2 YFSETQ. CDR3 DNA sequence: TGCGCCAGCAGCTTGGGCCCCAGGGAGACCCAGTACTTC. As protein: CASSLGPRETQYF.

The J gene is TRBJ2-7, the V gene TRBV5-1; TRBD2 matches at 7 bases. The CDR3 length is 14 residues. With 4 bases clipped from V and 6 bases from J, the junction kept 10 bases outside the gene matches. Germline V gives CDR1 SGHRS, CDR2 YFSETQ. This CDR3 is CASSLGGTTREQYF. In DNA form, the CDR3 reads TGCGCCAGCAGCCTGGGAGGGACTACACGCGAGCAGTACTTC.

This clone was detected only once. This chain uses TRBV7-2 with TRBJ2-3; the match to TRBD2 covers 10 bases. Germline CDR1 SGHTA, CDR2 FQGNSA. The V segment lost 2 bases and the J segment 8 bases; nucleotides outside the gene matches: 13. This CDR3 is built from 17 residues. CDR3 DNA: TGTGCCAGCAGCTTAAAAGGGAGCGGGAGGGCCTATGGTACGCAGTATTTT. This codes for CASSLKGSGRAYGTQYF.

The J gene is TRBJ1-2, the V gene TRBV3-1 (or the pseudogene TRBV3-2); 9 bases agree with TRBD1. Germline loops: CDR1 LGHDT, CDR2 YNNKEL (reference sequence). The CDR3 runs to 16 residues. Trimming at V came to 0 bases and at J to 7 bases, leaving 9 bases not matched to a gene. The CDR3 spells CASSQDGHRGRSGYTF. CDR3 DNA sequence: TGTGCCAGCAGCCAAGACGGCCACAGGGGGCGGTCTGGCTACACCTTC.

The chain employs TRBV2 and TRBJ2-1, with 14 bases matching TRBD2. The CDR3 consists of 16 residues. The V gene end was trimmed by 5 bases and the J gene end by 8 bases; junction bases not matched to a gene: 8. The germline V gene has CDR1 SNHLY and CDR2 FYNNEI. CDR3 loop: CASSIAGTSGSHEQFF. As DNA, the CDR3 is TGTGCCAGCAGTATAGCCGGGACTAGCGGGAGCCATGAGCAGTTCTTC.

The V gene is TRBV6-5, the J gene TRBJ2-7, with D perhaps TRBD2 (5 bases). Trimming took off 2 bases at V and 2 bases at J, with 16 bases between the two ends. In germline, CDR1 is MNHEY, CDR2 SVGAGI. The CDR3 length is 16 residues. The CDR3 region is CASSYVALGSAYEQYF. CDR3 DNA sequence: TGTGCCAGCAGTTACGTAGCTCTGGGGAGTGCCTACGAGCAGTACTTC.